These T cell receptor beta chains were read from a single sample in a study of T cells in Graves' hyperthyroidism and ophthalmopathy. TCRdb redid the calling of the multiplex PCR reads with MiXCR, one entry per CDR3 protein. Of roughly 700,000 distinct CDR3 sequences listed, 14% are singletons. Material for sequencing was blood. Every receptor here comes from a woman aged 18-29 years with Graves' hyperthyroidism. CDR3s include the opening cysteine and the closing phenylalanine or tryptophan. Fields, in order: J gene, V gene, clone size, D gene, CDR3 protein, CDR3 DNA. The D gene is left open where the match is weak. Not every row has a clone size; where given, it reads once, few, many or a size class.

>TRBJ2-3|TRBV9|many|TRBD2
CASSVGIMGGRGTDTQYF
TGTGCCAGCAGCGTGGGTATTATGGGCGGGAGGGGCACAGATACGCAGTATTTT
>TRBJ1-3|TRBV11-3|many|-
CASSSWDDLSGNTIYF
TGTGCCAGCAGCTCCTGGGACGACCTCTCTGGAAACACCATATATTTT
>TRBJ1-1|TRBV10-3|-|TRBD1
CAIGDHLGQGEAEAFF
TGTGCCATCGGTGACCATTTAGGACAGGGGGAGGCTGAAGCTTTCTTT
>TRBJ2-3|TRBV27|many|-
CASNAQGRGDTQYF
TGTGCCAGCAACGCGCAGGGGAGGGGAGATACGCAGTATTTT
>TRBJ1-5|TRBV12-3/TRBV12-4|-|-
CASSFRLSRAAFESNQPQHF
TGTGCCAGCAGTTTTAGGCTCTCCAGGGCGGCTTTCGAGAGCAATCAGCCCCAGCATTTT
>TRBJ2-7|TRBV28|many|TRBD1
CASSSGQGLLYEQYF
TGTGCCAGCAGTTCAGGACAGGGGTTATTATACGAGCAGTACTTC
>TRBJ2-5|TRBV6-8|few|-
CARLEWYRLAQRGETQYF
TGTGCCAGGTTGGAGTGGTACCGACTAGCTCAAAGGGGGGAGACCCAGTACTTC
>TRBJ1-3|TRBV20-1|-|-
CSARRGSGNTIYF
TGCAGTGCTAGACGGGGTTCTGGAAACACCATATATTTT
>TRBJ2-1|TRBV13|few|TRBD2
CASSHNLAGVYEQFF
TGTGCCAGCAGTCACAACCTAGCGGGAGTGTATGAGCAGTTCTTC
>TRBJ2-5|TRBV6-5|few|-
CASSYSDTLHEGETQYF
TGTGCCAGCAGTTACTCGGACACACTCCATGAGGGCGAGACCCAGTACTTC
>TRBJ2-3|TRBV15|-|-
CATGRGAGYEADTQYF
TGTGCCACCGGTCGTGGAGCAGGGTATGAGGCAGATACGCAGTATTTT
>TRBJ1-3|TRBV6-1|-|-
CASRRDGSSGNTIYF
TGTGCCAGCAGGCGGGACGGTTCCTCTGGAAACACCATATATTTT
>TRBJ1-1|TRBV5-1|many|-
CASSLGKLQGLSTEAFF
TGCGCCAGCAGCTTGGGCAAACTACAGGGTCTTAGCACTGAAGCTTTCTTT
>TRBJ2-7|TRBV20-1|-|-
CSASRDFNYEQYF
TGCAGTGCCTCGAGGGACTTCAACTACGAGCAGTACTTC
>TRBJ2-1|TRBV5-1|many|TRBD2
CATNPLAGASNEQFF
TGCGCCACCAACCCTTTAGCGGGGGCGAGCAATGAGCAGTTCTTC
>TRBJ1-2|TRBV12-3/TRBV12-4|few|-
CASSLALGGYTF
TGTGCCAGCAGTTTAGCGCTCGGGGGCTACACCTTC
>TRBJ2-2|TRBV4-1|-|-
CASSQVPGNTGELFF
TGCGCCAGCAGCCAAGTCCCCGGAAACACCGGGGAGCTGTTTTTT
>TRBJ1-1|TRBV5-1|many|-
CASSLSKGGGPMNTEAFF
TGCGCCAGCAGCTTAAGTAAGGGTGGCGGACCTATGAACACTGAAGCTTTCTTT
>TRBJ2-7|TRBV5-6|once|TRBD2
CSSSPTGTSAYEQYF
TGTTCCAGCAGCCCAACCGGGACTAGTGCTTACGAGCAGTACTTC
>TRBJ2-7|TRBV5-6|many|TRBD2
CASSLVFQRGRGEQYF
TGTGCCAGCAGCTTGGTGTTCCAGCGGGGGCGAGGGGAGCAGTACTTC
>TRBJ2-7|TRBV6-5|many|TRBD1
CASSYSGNRLLGQPVEQYF
TGTGCCAGCAGTTACTCGGGTAACAGGCTTTTGGGACAGCCCGTAGAGCAGTACTTC
>TRBJ2-1|TRBV4-1|-|TRBD1
CASSRTTLTGDRFF
TGCGCCAGCAGCCGTACTACCCTGACAGGGGACAGGTTCTTC
>TRBJ2-4|TRBV6-1|many|TRBD1
CASSAHRGTQNIQYF
TGTGCCAGCAGTGCACACAGGGGGACCCAAAACATTCAGTACTTC
>TRBJ2-5|TRBV5-1|-|TRBD2
CASSFGASGPEETQYF
TGCGCCAGCAGCTTCGGGGCTAGCGGACCCGAAGAGACCCAGTACTTC
>TRBJ2-2|TRBV9|few|TRBD2
CASGLAGGPLTGELFF
TGTGCCAGCGGACTAGCGGGAGGGCCTCTCACCGGGGAGCTGTTTTTT
>TRBJ1-5|TRBV11-2|many|TRBD1
CASSTTGDGQPQHF
TGTGCCAGCAGCACTACAGGGGATGGCCAGCCCCAGCATTTT
>TRBJ2-5|TRBV7-2|many|-
CASSDVETQYF
TGTGCCAGCAGCGACGTAGAGACCCAGTACTTC
>TRBJ2-7|TRBV9|few|TRBD2
CASSVTGTFTAGAYEQYF
TGTGCCAGCAGCGTGACCGGGACATTTACAGCGGGGGCCTACGAGCAGTACTTC
>TRBJ2-1|TRBV15|many|-
CATSRDSLGRRSYNEQFF
TGTGCCACCAGCAGGGACTCTCTCGGCAGGAGGTCCTACAATGAGCAGTTCTTC
>TRBJ2-7|TRBV28|many|TRBD2
CASSSPGLGGVQYF
TGTGCCAGCAGTTCACCGGGACTAGGGGGTGTGCAGTACTTC
>TRBJ1-5|TRBV7-2|many|-
CASSYDRGNQPQHF
TGTGCCAGCAGTTACGACAGAGGCAATCAGCCCCAGCATTTT
>TRBJ2-7|TRBV11-2|few|-
CASSLFPREQYF
TGTGCCAGCAGCTTGTTTCCCCGAGAGCAGTACTTC
>TRBJ2-7|TRBV27|many|TRBD2
CASSFFSGRGYEQYF
TGTGCCAGCAGTTTTTTTAGCGGGAGAGGCTACGAGCAGTACTTC
>TRBJ1-1|TRBV20-1|few|TRBD1
CSAPRQGTMNTEAFF
TGCAGTGCCCCTCGACAGGGGACCATGAACACTGAAGCTTTCTTT
>TRBJ1-2|TRBV5-6|-|TRBD1
CASSFTGTGGHGYTF
TGTGCCAGCAGTTTCACCGGGACAGGGGGCCATGGCTACACCTTC